This TCR beta chain was sequenced during a study of cytomegalovirus exposure and HLA in healthy donors. A remark on this clone: What it recognizes is unknown.

This PCR relied on a set of 60 Vbeta primers and 13 Jbeta primers. Only in-frame clones appear in the TCRdb table, and some are missing; sequencing was by immunoSEQ multiplex PCR. The sample includes 190,000 or so clones. Germline V gene data show CDR1 as SGHRS and CDR2 as YFSETQ. V was trimmed by 1 base and J by 0 bases, leaving 13 bases between them. CDR3 length: 16 residues. Overall study findings and caveats: Investigators reported 150 to 200 TCR beta chains as tied to cytomegalovirus.

This chain links TRBV5-1 with TRBJ2-5; D is possibly TRBD1 (5 bases). The sample comprised PBMCs. The sequence was obtained from a boy between 5 and 17 years old in good health and CMV-seronegative. The CDR3 loop is CASSLTLTDYQETQYF. In DNA form, the CDR3 reads TGCGCCAGCAGCTTGACCTTGACAGATTACCAAGAGACCCAGTACTTC.